This T cell receptor beta chain was retrieved from a study of blood T cell repertoires in COVID-19. Turning to the study itself: Sites in the United States, Italy and Spain provided acute and convalescent COVID-19 samples. PBMCs, B-cell-depleted T cells, or T cells provided the cDNA or gDNA that made up the material.

Original processing methods: By means of reference gene primer amplification, nucleated cell counts were estimated. Repertoires were generated with immunoSEQ multiplex PCR, while TCRdb's copy carries only in-frame clones and drops some. V and J calls plus clone size are reproduced from that table; the DNA served to infer D and trimming. Of about 70,000 clones listed, around 91% were seen once; the top ten hold approximately 2.9%. The ends were cut back, 7 bases at V and 2 bases at J, with 15 bases in the middle. The CDR3 sequence is 15 residues long. Looked up from germline, CDR1 is MNHEY and CDR2 is SMNVEV (reference sequence).

This chain links TRBV27 with TRBJ1-3, with unresolved D. Specimen: peripheral blood. This clonotype originated in a man in his fifties or sixties with acute or convalescent COVID-19. The CDR3 sequence is CASKSGLGAGNTIYF. The CDR3 DNA sequence: TGTGCCAGCAAATCCGGATTGGGAGCTGGAAACACCATATATTTT.